This T cell receptor (beta chain) appears in the sequencing data of a study of shared clonotypes between healthy human individuals. Overall study findings and caveats: Few donors restricted represented genetic and exposure-history diversity.

CDR1 is MNHNY and CDR2 is SVGAGI in the germline V gene (reference sequence). After removal of 2 bases from V and 7 bases from J, the junction contained 5 bases not matched to a gene. The CDR3 is 15 residues long. Concerning this clone: Its antigen is not identified.

At deep level, the assay was performed. Clones were sequenced by immunoSEQ multiplex PCR, and TCRdb holds only the in-frame ones, with some missing. The sample has 950,000 to 1,300,000 clones; 70% to 80% are singletons. V usage is TRBV6-6 and J usage is TRBJ1-6; 7 positions agree with TRBD1. This receptor was identified in a man between 18 and 35 years old in good health. The sample consisted of memory CD4+ T cells sorted from blood. Subset in this sample: CD45RA-negative fraction. The CDR3 region is CASSYPGDRNSPLHF. CDR3 in DNA: TGTGCCAGCAGTTACCCGGGGGACAGAAATTCACCCCTCCACTTT.